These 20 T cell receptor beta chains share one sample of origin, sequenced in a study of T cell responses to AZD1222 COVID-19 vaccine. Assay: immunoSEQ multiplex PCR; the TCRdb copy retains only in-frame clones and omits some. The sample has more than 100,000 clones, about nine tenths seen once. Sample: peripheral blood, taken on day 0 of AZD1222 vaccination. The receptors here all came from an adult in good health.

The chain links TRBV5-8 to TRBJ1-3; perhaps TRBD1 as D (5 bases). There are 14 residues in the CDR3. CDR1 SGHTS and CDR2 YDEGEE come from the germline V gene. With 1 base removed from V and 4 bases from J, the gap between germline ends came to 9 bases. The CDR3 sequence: CASSLQGTGNTIYF. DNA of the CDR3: TGTGCCAGCAGCTTGCAGGGAACGGGAAACACCATATATTTT.

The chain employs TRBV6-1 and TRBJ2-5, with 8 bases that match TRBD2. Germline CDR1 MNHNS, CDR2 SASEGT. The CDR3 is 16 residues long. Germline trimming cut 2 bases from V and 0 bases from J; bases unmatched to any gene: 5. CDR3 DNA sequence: TGTGCCAGCAGTGAATTCGGGGGGGGGTACCAAGAGACCCAGTACTTC. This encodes CASSEFGGGYQETQYF.

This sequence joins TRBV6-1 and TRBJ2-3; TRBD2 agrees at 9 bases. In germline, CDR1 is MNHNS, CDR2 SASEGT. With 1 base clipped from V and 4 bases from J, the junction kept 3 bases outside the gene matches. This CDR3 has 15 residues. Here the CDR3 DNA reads TGTGCCAGCAGTGAAGTCGGCGGGGGGGCAGATACGCAGTATTTT. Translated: CASSEVGGGADTQYF.

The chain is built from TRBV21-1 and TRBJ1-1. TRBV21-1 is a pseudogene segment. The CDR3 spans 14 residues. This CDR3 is CASRRGEMNTEAFF. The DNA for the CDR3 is TGTGCCAGCAGGCGGGGCGAAATGAACACTGAAGCTTTCTTT.

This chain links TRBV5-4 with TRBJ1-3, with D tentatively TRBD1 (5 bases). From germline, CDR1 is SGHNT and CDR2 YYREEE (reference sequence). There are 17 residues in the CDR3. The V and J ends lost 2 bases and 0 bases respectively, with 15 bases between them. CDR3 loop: CASSLGGEQHSGNTIYF. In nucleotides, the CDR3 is TGTGCCAGCAGCTTAGGAGGGGAACAACACTCTGGAAACACCATATATTTT.

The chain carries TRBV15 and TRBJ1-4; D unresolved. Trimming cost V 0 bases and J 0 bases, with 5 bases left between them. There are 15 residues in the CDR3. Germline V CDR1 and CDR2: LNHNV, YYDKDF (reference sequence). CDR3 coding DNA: TGTGCCACCAGCAGAGACAGCTCAACTAATGAAAAACTGTTTTTT. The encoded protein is CATSRDSSTNEKLFF.

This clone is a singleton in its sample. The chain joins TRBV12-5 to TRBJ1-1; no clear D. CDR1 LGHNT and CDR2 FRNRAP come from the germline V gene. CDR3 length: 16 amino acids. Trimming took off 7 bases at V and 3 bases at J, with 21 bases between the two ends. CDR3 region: CASASSLTASYTEAFF. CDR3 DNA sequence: TGTGCTAGTGCTTCCTCTTTAACAGCAAGCTACACTGAAGCTTTCTTT.

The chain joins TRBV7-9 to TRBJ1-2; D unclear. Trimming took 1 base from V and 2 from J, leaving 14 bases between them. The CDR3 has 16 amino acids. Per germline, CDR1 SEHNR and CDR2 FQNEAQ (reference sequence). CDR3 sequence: CASSLVKGFRNYGYTF. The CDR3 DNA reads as TGTGCCAGCAGCTTAGTCAAAGGGTTCCGGAACTATGGCTACACCTTC. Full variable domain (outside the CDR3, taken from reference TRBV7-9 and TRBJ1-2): DTGVSQNPRHKITKRGQNVTFRCDPISEHNRLYWYRQTLGQGPEFLTYFQNEAQLEKSRLLSDRFSAERPKGSFSTLEIQRTEQGDSAMYLCASSLVKGFRNYGYTFGSGTRLTVV.

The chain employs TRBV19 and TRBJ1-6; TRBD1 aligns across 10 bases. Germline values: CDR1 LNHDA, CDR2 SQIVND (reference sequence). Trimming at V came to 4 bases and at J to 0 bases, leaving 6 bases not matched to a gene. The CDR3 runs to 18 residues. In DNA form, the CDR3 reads TGTGCCAGTAGTAGGGACAGGGGTTCGGGCTCCTATAATTCACCCCTCCACTTT. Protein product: CASSRDRGSGSYNSPLHF.

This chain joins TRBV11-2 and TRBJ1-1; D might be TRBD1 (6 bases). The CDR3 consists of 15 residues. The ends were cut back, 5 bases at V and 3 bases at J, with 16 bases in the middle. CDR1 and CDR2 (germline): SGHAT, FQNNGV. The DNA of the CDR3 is TGTGCCAGCAGCGGAGGGGACAAAACCCACACTGAAGCTTTCTTT. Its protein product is CASSGGDKTHTEAFF.

CDR3: CASSLDETQYF. The CDR3 DNA is TGCGCCAGCAGCTTGGATGAGACCCAGTACTTC. This sequence joins TRBV5-1 and TRBJ2-5; D gene uncertain. CDR3 length: 11 residues. The germline gives CDR1 SGHRS, CDR2 YFSETQ. V lost 0 bases, J lost 5 bases, and 2 bases lay in between.

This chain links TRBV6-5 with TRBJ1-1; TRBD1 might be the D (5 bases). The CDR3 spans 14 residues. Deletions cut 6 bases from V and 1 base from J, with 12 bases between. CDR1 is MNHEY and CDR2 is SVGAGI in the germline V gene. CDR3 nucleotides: TGTGCCAGCAGCCTACAGGTCGGGAACACTGAAGCTTTCTTT. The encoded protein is CASSLQVGNTEAFF.

DNA for the CDR3: TGTGCCAGCAGTTTCGCCGGACAGGGTTCCGGTGAGCAGTTCTTC. Amino acid sequence: CASSFAGQGSGEQFF. The chain joins TRBV28 to TRBJ2-1; 8 bases agree with TRBD1. CDR1 is MDHEN and CDR2 is SYDVKM in the germline V gene. J lost 9 bases, V lost 3 bases, and 10 bases had no gene match. This CDR3 has 15 amino acids.

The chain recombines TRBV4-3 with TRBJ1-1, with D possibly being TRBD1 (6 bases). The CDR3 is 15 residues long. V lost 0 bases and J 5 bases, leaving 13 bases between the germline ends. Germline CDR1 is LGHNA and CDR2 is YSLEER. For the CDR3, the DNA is TGCGCCAGCAGCCAAGAGCTGGGGGCGCGTACTGAAGCTTTCTTT. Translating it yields CASSQELGARTEAFF.

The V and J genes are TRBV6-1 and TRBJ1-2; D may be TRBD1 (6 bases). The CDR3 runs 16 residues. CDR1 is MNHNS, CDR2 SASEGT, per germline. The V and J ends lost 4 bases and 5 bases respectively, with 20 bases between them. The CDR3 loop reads CASSVFVGQSNYGYTF. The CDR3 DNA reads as TGTGCCAGCAGTGTATTTGTAGGACAGAGTAATTATGGCTACACCTTC.

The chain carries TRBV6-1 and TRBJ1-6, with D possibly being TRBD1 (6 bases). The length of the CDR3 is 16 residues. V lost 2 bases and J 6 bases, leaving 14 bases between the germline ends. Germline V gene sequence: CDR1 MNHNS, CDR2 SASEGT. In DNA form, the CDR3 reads TGTGCCAGCAGTGAATTACACAGGGCTACTAATTCACCCCTCCACTTT. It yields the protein CASSELHRATNSPLHF.

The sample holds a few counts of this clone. CDR3 coding DNA: TGTGCCAGTAGTAGACGGGGCACCTCGAACACTGAAGCTTTCTTT. Its translation: CASSRRGTSNTEAFF. The rearrangement joins TRBV19 to TRBJ1-1; TRBD1 is a possible D gene (5 bases). The ends were cut back, 4 bases at V and 1 base at J, with 13 bases in the middle. CDR3 length: 15 residues. Germline CDR1 is LNHDA and CDR2 is SQIVND (reference sequence). Combining the CDR3 with reference TRBV19 and TRBJ1-1 gives the whole variable domain DGGITQSPKYLFRKEGQNVTLSCEQNLNHDAMYWYRQDPGQGLRLIYYSQIVNDFQKGDIAEGYSVSREKKESFPLTVTSAQKNPTAFYLCASSRRGTSNTEAFFGQGTRLTVV.

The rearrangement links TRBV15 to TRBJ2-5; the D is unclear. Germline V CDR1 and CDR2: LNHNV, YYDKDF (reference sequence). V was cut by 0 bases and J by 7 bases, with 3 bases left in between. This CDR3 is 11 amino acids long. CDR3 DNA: TGTGCCACCAGCAGAGAAGGGACCCAGTACTTC. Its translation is CATSREGTQYF.

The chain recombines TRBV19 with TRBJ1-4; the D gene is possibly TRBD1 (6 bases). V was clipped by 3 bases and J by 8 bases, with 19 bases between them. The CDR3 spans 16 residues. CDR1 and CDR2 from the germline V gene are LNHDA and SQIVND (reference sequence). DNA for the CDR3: TGTGCCAGTAGTATTTCCTCGGTCAGGGGCGGCGAAAAACTGTTTTTT. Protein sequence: CASSISSVRGGEKLFF.

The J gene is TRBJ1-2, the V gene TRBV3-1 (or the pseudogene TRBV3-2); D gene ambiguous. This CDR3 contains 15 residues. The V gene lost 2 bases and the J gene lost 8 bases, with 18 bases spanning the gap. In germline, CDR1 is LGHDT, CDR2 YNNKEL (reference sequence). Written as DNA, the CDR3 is TGTGCCAGCAGCCAATTTCGGGTGGCCGGTGGGGGCTACACCTTC. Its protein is CASSQFRVAGGGYTF.